This T cell receptor (beta chain) was sequenced in a study of human T cells and chemical hapten exposure. Findings and limits, study-wide: TCRs exceeding 1 in 1000 frequency stayed unchanged with DPC sensitization.

Noted time point: patch test 3, about 24 weeks after DPC sensitization. This sample's treatment: therapeutic diphenylcyclopropenone sensitization with weekly scalp DPC. Germline V lookup: CDR1 KGHSH, CDR2 LQKENI. J lost 6 bases, V lost 2 bases, and 4 bases had no gene match. The CDR3 has 14 amino acids. This clonotype was seen only a few times. Its antigen remains unidentified. TCRdb passed the RACE reads through MiXCR, listing each CDR3 protein once. The data contain about 84,000 distinct CDR3 sequences, 10% to 14% of them singletons. The sequencing used whole blood, collected in connection with sensitization to the hapten diphenylcyclopropenone (DPC). This receptor was identified in a woman aged 45-59 years with alopecia areata. Some clones in this sample may be carry-over from other donors' samples. This sequence joins TRBV18 and TRBJ2-7; 10 bases are shared with TRBD1. In nucleotides, the CDR3 is TGTGCCAGCTCACCATCGGGACAGGGGCGCGAGCAGTACTTC. This sequence encodes CASSPSGQGREQYF.